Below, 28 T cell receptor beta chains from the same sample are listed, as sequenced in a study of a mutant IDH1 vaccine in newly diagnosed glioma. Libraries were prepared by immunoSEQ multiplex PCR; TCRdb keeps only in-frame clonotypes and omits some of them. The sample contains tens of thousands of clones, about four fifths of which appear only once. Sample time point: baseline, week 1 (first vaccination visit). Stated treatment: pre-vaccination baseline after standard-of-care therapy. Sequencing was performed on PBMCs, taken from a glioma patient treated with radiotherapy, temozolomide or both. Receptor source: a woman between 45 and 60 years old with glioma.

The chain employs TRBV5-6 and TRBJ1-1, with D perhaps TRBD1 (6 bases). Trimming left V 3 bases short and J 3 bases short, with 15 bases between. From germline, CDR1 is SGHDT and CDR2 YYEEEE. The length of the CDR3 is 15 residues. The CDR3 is CASSSETGGDTEAFF. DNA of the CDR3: TGTGCCAGCAGCTCTGAGACAGGAGGGGACACTGAAGCTTTCTTT.

The CDR3 coding sequence is TGTGCCAGCAGGGCCTGGAACAGGGAAAACTCCTACGAGCAGTACTTC. It specifies CASRAWNRENSYEQYF. The chain is built from TRBV5-6 and TRBJ2-7; tentative D call: TRBD1 (6 bases). V lost 5 bases and J lost 0, with 18 bases in between. Germline V gene lookup returns CDR1 SGHDT and CDR2 YYEEEE. The CDR3 is made up of 16 amino acids.

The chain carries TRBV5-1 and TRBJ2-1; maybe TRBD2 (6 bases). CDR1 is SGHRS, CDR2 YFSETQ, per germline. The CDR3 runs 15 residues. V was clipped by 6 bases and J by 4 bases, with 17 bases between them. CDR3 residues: CASTLGAGGYNEQFF. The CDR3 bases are TGCGCCAGCACCTTAGGAGCGGGTGGGTACAATGAGCAGTTCTTC.

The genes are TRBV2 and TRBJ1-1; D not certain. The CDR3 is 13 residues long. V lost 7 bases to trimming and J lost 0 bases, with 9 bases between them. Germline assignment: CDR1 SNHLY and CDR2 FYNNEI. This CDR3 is CASTFRVNTEAFF. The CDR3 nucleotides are TGTGCCAGCACATTCCGGGTGAACACTGAAGCTTTCTTT.

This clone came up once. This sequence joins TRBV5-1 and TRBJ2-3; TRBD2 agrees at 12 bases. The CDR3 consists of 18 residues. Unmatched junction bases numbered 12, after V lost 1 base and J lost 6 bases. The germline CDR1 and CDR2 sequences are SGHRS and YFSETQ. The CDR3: CASSLSLAGGRGLDTQYF. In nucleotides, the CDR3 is TGCGCCAGCAGCTTGTCACTAGCGGGGGGCCGGGGTCTGGATACGCAGTATTTT.

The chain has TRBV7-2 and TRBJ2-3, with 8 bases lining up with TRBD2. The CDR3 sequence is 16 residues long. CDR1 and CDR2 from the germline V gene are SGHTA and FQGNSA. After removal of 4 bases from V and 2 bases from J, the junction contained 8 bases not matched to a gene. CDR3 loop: CASSSYLTSDTDTQYF. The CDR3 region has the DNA TGTGCCAGCAGCTCCTACCTGACTAGCGACACAGATACGCAGTATTTT.

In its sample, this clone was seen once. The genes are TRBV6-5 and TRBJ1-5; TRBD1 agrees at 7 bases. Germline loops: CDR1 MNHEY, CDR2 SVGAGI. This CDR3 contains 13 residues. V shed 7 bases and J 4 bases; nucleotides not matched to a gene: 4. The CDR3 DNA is TGTGCCAGCAAGGGGACAGAGAATCAGCCCCAGCATTTT. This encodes CASKGTENQPQHF.

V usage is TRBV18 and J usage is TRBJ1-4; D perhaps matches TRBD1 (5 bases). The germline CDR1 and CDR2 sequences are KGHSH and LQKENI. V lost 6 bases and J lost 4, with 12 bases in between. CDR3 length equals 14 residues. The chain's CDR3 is CASSQQDLNEKLFF. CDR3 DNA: TGTGCCAGCTCCCAACAGGACCTTAATGAAAAACTGTTTTTT.

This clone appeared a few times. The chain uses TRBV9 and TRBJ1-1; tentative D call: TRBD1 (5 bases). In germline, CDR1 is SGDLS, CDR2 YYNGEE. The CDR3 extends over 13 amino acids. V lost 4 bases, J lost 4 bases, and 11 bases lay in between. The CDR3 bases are TGTGCCAGCAGCTCGTACGGGGGCACTGAAGCTTTCTTT. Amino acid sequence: CASSSYGGTEAFF. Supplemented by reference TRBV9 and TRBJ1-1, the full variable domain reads DSGVTQTPKHLITATGQRVTLRCSPRSGDLSVYWYQQSLDQGLQFLIQYYNGEERAKGNILERFSAQQFPDLHSELNLSSLELGDSALYFCASSSYGGTEAFFGQGTRLTVV.

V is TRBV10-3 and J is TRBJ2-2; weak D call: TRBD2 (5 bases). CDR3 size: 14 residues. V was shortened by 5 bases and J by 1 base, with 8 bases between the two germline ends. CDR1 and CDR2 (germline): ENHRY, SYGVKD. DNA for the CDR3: TGTGCCATCAGTAGGACTGAGAACACCGGGGAGCTGTTTTTT. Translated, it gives CAISRTENTGELFF.

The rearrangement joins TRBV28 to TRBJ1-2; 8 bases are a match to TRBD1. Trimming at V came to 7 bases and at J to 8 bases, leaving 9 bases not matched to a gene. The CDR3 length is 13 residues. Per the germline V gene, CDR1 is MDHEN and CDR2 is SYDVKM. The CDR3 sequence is CASTAGQGGGYTF. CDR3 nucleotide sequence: TGTGCCAGCACCGCCGGACAGGGAGGAGGCTACACCTTC.

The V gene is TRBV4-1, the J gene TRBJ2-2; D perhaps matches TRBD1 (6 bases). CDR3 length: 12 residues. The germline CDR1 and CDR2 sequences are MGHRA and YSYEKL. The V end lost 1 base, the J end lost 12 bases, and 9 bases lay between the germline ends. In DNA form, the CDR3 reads TGCGCCAGCAGCCAAGTCCGGGACAAGCTGTTTTTT. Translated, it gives CASSQVRDKLFF.

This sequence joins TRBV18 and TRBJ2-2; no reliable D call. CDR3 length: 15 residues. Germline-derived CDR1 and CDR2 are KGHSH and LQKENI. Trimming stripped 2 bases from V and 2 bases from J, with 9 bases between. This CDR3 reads CASSPWALNTGELFF. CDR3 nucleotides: TGTGCCAGCTCACCATGGGCTCTCAACACCGGGGAGCTGTTTTTT.

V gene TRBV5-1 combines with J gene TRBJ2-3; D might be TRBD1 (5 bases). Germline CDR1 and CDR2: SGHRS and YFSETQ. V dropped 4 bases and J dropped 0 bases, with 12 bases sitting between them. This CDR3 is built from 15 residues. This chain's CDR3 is CASSRIGDSTDTQYF. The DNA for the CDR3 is TGCGCCAGCAGCCGCATAGGGGATAGCACAGATACGCAGTATTTT.

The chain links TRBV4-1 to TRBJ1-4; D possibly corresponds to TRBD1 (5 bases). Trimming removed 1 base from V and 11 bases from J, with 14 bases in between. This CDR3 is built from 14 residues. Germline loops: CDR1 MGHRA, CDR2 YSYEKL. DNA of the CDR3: TGCGCCAGCAGCCAAGGAGTCGGACACGAGAAACTGTTTTTT. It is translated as CASSQGVGHEKLFF.

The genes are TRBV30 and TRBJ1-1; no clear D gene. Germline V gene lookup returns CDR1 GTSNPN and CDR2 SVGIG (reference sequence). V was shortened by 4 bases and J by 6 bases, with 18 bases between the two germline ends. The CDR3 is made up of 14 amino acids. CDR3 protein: CAWIDRTDTPEAFF. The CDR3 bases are TGTGCCTGGATCGATAGGACGGATACCCCTGAAGCTTTCTTT.

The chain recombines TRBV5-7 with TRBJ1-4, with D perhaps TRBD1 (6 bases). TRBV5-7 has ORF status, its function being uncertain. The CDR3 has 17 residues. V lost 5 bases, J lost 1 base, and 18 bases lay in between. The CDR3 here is CASSEGGTEKTNEKLFF. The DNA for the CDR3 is TGTGCCAGCAGTGAGGGGGGCACGGAAAAAACTAATGAAAAACTGTTTTTT.

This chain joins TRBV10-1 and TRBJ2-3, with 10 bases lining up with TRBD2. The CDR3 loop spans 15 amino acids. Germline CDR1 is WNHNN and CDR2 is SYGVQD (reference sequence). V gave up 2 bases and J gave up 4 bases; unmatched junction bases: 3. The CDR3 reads CASSEKAGGADTQYF. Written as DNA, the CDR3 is TGCGCCAGCAGTGAGAAAGCGGGGGGGGCAGATACGCAGTATTTT.

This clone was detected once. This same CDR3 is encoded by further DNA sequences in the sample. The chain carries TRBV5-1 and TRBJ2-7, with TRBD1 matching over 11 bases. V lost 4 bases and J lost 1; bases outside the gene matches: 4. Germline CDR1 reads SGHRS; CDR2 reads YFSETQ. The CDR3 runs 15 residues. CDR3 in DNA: TGCGCCAGCAGCCTAGGGACAGGGGGTTCCTACGAGCAGTACTTC. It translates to CASSLGTGGSYEQYF.

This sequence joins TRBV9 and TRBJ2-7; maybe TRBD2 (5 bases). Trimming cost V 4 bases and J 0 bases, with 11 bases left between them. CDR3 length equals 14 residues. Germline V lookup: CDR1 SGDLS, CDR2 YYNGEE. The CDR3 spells CASSPDWTSYEQYF. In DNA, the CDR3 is TGTGCCAGCAGCCCGGACTGGACCTCCTACGAGCAGTACTTC.

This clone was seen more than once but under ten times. CDR3 in amino acids: CASSLTGVNGYTF. The DNA for the CDR3 is TGTGCCAGCAGCTTGACAGGGGTGAACGGCTACACCTTC. The V call is TRBV7-9, the J call TRBJ1-2; TRBD1 agrees at 8 bases. CDR1 is SEHNR, CDR2 FQNEAQ, per germline (reference sequence). The J segment lost 8 bases and the V segment lost 3 bases, leaving 5 bases of the junction unmatched. This CDR3 is built from 13 residues.

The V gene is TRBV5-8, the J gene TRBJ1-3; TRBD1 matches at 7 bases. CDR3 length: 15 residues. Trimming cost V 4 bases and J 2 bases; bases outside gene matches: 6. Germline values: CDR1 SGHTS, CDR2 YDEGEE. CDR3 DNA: TGTGCCAGCAGCATATCCGGGACAGCTGGAAACACCATATATTTT. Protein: CASSISGTAGNTIYF.

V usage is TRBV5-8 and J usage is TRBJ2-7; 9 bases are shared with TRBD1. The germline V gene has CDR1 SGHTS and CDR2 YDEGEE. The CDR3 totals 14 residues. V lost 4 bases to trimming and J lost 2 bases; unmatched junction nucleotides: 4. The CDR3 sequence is CASSLGTGPYEQYF. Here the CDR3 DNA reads TGTGCCAGCAGCCTTGGGACAGGGCCCTACGAGCAGTACTTC. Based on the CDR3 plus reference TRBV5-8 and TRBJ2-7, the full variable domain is EAGVTQSPTHLIKTRGQQATLRCSPISGHTSVYWYQQALGLGLQFLLWYDEGEERNRGNFPPRFSGRQFPNYSSELNVNALELEDSALYLCASSLGTGPYEQYFGPGTRLTVT.

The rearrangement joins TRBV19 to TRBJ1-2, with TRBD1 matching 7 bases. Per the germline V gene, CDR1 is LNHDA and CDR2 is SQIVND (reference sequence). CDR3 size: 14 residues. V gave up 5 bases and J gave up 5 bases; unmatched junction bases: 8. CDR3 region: CASSPSGQLYGYTF. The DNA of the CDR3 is TGTGCCAGTAGTCCATCGGGACAGCTTTATGGCTACACCTTC.

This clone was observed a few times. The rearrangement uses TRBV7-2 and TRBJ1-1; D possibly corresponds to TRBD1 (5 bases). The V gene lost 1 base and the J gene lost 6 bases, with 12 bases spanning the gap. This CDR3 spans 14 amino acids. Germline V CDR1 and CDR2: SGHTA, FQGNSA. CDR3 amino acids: CASSLGGRGAEAFF. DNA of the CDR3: TGTGCCAGCAGCTTAGGTGGTCGGGGGGCTGAAGCTTTCTTT.

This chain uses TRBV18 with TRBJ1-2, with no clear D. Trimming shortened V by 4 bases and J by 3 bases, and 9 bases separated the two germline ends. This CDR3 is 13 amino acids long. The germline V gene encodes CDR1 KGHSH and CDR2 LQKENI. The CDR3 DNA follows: TGTGCCAGCTCACGGCCAATGGACTATGGCTACACCTTC. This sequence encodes CASSRPMDYGYTF.

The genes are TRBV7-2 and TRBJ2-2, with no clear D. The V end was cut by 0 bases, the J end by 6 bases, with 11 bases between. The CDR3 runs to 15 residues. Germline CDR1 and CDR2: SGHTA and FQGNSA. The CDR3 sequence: CASSLALGPAGELFF. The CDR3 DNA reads TGTGCCAGCAGCTTAGCGCTGGGCCCGGCCGGGGAGCTGTTTTTT.

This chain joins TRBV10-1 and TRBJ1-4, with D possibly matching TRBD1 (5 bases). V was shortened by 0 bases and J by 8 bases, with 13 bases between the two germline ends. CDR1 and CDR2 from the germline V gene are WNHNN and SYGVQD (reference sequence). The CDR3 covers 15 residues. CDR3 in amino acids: CASSESLASGEKLFF. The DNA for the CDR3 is TGCGCCAGCAGTGAGTCGTTGGCTTCAGGGGAAAAACTGTTTTTT.